A single sample gave rise to the 26 T cell receptor beta chains below, sequenced in a study of early T cells in non-severe SARS-CoV-2 infection. TCRdb recomputed calls from the 5' RACE reads with MiXCR, one row per CDR3 protein. The table shows 65,000 to 95,000 distinct CDR3 sequences, with approximately 5% occurring only once. Here the sequenced sample was whole blood, taken at baseline. The source is an adult who was a healthcare worker with PCR-confirmed SARS-CoV-2 infection or an uninfected control (not recorded which).

The genes are TRBV7-2 and TRBJ2-2, with 13 positions matching TRBD2. The length of the CDR3 is 15 residues. V dropped 3 bases and J dropped 8; count of bases not matched to a gene: 3. Germline CDR1 and CDR2: SGHTA and FQGNSA. The CDR3 bases are TGTGCCAGCAGCTTTAGGACTAGCGGGAGTGGGGAGCTGTTTTTT. It encodes CASSFRTSGSGELFF.

At least ten counts were recorded for this clonotype. The rearrangement links TRBV28 to TRBJ1-5; the D is unclear. Germline lookup yields CDR1 MDHEN and CDR2 SYDVKM. Trimming took 6 bases from V and 0 from J, leaving 12 bases between them. CDR3 length: 15 amino acids. The CDR3 sequence: CASSPTSYSNQPQHF. CDR3 in DNA: TGTGCCAGCAGCCCGACATCTTATAGCAATCAGCCCCAGCATTTT.

The chain employs TRBV19 and TRBJ2-4; D might be TRBD1 (6 bases). This CDR3 is 14 amino acids long. Trimming removed 9 bases at V and 7 bases at J, with 19 bases between. The germline CDR1 and CDR2 sequences are LNHDA and SQIVND (reference sequence). For the CDR3, the DNA is TGTGCCAGCTCGGGACAAACGGCTACCAACATTCAGTACTTC. Protein product: CASSGQTATNIQYF. The complete variable domain, with remaining parts taken from reference TRBV19 and TRBJ2-4, reads DGGITQSPKYLFRKEGQNVTLSCEQNLNHDAMYWYRQDPGQGLRLIYYSQIVNDFQKGDIAEGYSVSREKKESFPLTVTSAQKNPTAFYLCASSGQTATNIQYFGAGTRLSVL.

This clonotype came up many times. The V gene is TRBV12-3 or TRBV12-4, the J gene TRBJ1-5; perhaps TRBD1 as D (6 bases). There are 15 residues in the CDR3. V was clipped by 3 bases and J by 2 bases, with 11 bases between them. The CDR3 sequence: CASSLQGLGNQPQHF. The CDR3 coding sequence is TGTGCCAGCAGTTTGCAGGGGTTGGGCAATCAGCCCCAGCATTTT.

This clonotype has only a few counts. The rearrangement joins TRBV7-2 to TRBJ2-2, with 9 nucleotides matching TRBD1. Trimming removed 3 bases from V and 6 bases from J; junction bases left unmatched: 5. CDR1 and CDR2 from the germline V gene are SGHTA and FQGNSA. The CDR3 consists of 15 residues. CDR3 bases: TGTGCCAGCAGCTTTGGGGACAGGGTCGCCGGGGAGCTGTTTTTT. Its protein product is CASSFGDRVAGELFF.

Many counts were recorded for this clonotype. The chain is built from TRBV11-2 and TRBJ2-7, with a weak D call TRBD1 (7 bases). CDR3 length: 14 amino acids. The germline gives CDR1 SGHAT, CDR2 FQNNGV. Between the trimmed V and J ends, which lost 5 bases and 3 bases, there was a span of 14 bases. The CDR3 sequence is CASSLYRGGYEQYF. The CDR3 bases are TGTGCCAGCAGCCTATACAGGGGAGGCTACGAGCAGTACTTC.

This clonotype was observed at least ten times. The rearrangement joins TRBV7-9 to TRBJ2-7, with 9 bases fitting TRBD1. Germline V gene lookup returns CDR1 SEHNR and CDR2 FQNEAQ (reference sequence). This CDR3 is 16 amino acids long. Trimming took 1 base from V and 6 from J; bases not matched to a gene: 10. CDR3 in amino acids: CASSLGGTGRLFEQYF. For the CDR3, the DNA is TGTGCCAGCAGCTTAGGGGGGACAGGGAGGTTGTTCGAGCAGTACTTC.

This clonotype was recorded many times. The chain combines TRBV25-1 with TRBJ1-2; 8 bases agree with TRBD1. V shed 1 base, J shed 7 bases, and the junction held 8 bases outside the gene matches. The CDR3 runs to 15 residues. Germline V gene lookup returns CDR1 MGHDK and CDR2 SYGVNS. Here the CDR3 reads CASSEWRDRGLGYTF. CDR3 DNA: TGTGCCAGCAGTGAATGGAGAGACAGGGGCCTTGGCTACACCTTC.

The chain combines TRBV12-3 or TRBV12-4 with TRBJ1-1, with D uncertain. This CDR3 is 15 amino acids long. Deletions cut 7 bases from V and 0 bases from J, with 15 bases between. The CDR3 spells CASTSLGVLNTEAFF. CDR3 sequence (DNA): TGTGCCAGCACTTCCCTTGGGGTATTGAACACTGAAGCTTTCTTT.

This clonotype was picked up a small number of times. The gene calls are TRBV6-5 and TRBJ2-7; D perhaps matches TRBD1 (6 bases). V was trimmed by 6 bases and J by 2 bases, leaving 26 bases between them. Per the germline V gene, CDR1 is MNHEY and CDR2 is SVGAGI. The CDR3 has 18 amino acids. The CDR3 bases are TGTGCCAGCAGCACGTCCAGTAAAAGTCAGGGGTCTCCCTACGAGCAGTACTTC. This encodes CASSTSSKSQGSPYEQYF.

This clonotype was counted at least ten times. The rearrangement links TRBV12-3 or TRBV12-4 to TRBJ1-1; D is possibly TRBD1 (5 bases). Trimming removed 7 bases at V and 1 base at J, with 10 bases between. The CDR3 has 13 residues. The CDR3 bases are TGTGCCAGCACCTGGACAACGAACACTGAAGCTTTCTTT. It encodes CASTWTTNTEAFF.

This clonotype showed up just a few times. The chain links TRBV5-1 to TRBJ2-3; the match to TRBD2 covers 8 bases. The CDR3 covers 14 residues. V lost 2 bases to trimming and J lost 7 bases; unmatched junction nucleotides: 6. Germline CDR1 reads SGHRS; CDR2 reads YFSETQ. CDR3 DNA: TGCGCCAGCAGCTTAAGCGGGAGTAGGAATACGCAGTATTTT. Amino acid sequence: CASSLSGSRNTQYF. The full variable domain, rest sourced from reference TRBV5-1 and TRBJ2-3, is KAGVTQTPRYLIKTRGQQVTLSCSPISGHRSVSWYQQTPGQGLQFLFEYFSETQRNKGNFPGRFSGRQFSNSRSEMNVSTLELGDSALYLCASSLSGSRNTQYFGPGTRLTVL.

Only a few counts were recorded for this clonotype. The chain employs TRBV18 and TRBJ2-1; D is undetermined. Between the trimmed V and J ends, which lost 6 bases and 0 bases, there was a span of 12 bases. CDR3 size: 15 residues. CDR1 is KGHSH, CDR2 LQKENI, per germline. The DNA for the CDR3 is TGTGCCAGCTCCCCTGATCGTAGCTCCTACAATGAGCAGTTCTTC. Its protein product is CASSPDRSSYNEQFF.

This clonotype was found a few times. The V and J genes are TRBV29-1 and TRBJ2-1; 10 nucleotides line up with TRBD2. This CDR3 has 13 residues. V shed 5 bases and J 6 bases; nucleotides not matched to a gene: 4. Germline V gene data show CDR1 as SQVTM and CDR2 as ANQGSEA. CDR3 in amino acids: CSVLRTSGNEQFF. The CDR3 DNA is TGCAGCGTTCTTAGGACTAGCGGCAATGAGCAGTTCTTC.

This clonotype came up a few times. This sequence joins TRBV5-1 and TRBJ1-1; a weak D match, TRBD1 (5 bases). This CDR3 contains 14 residues. The V gene's germline CDR1 is SGHRS and CDR2 YFSETQ. The V end lost 0 bases, the J end lost 2 bases, and 8 bases lay between the germline ends. CDR3 nucleotide sequence: TGCGCCAGCAGCTTGGCCGGGGCCAACACTGAAGCTTTCTTT. It encodes CASSLAGANTEAFF.

This clonotype was counted a few times. The chain has TRBV28 and TRBJ1-3; possibly TRBD1 for D (6 bases). The ends were cut back, 7 bases at V and 0 bases at J, with 13 bases in the middle. CDR1 is MDHEN, CDR2 SYDVKM, per germline. This CDR3 has 15 amino acids. In DNA, the CDR3 is TGTGCCAGCACTTCGGGGGCGACCTCTGGAAACACCATATATTTT. Its translation: CASTSGATSGNTIYF.

This clonotype has ten or more counts. The rearrangement links TRBV7-2 to TRBJ2-3; 9 nucleotides agree with TRBD1. The V segment lost 10 bases and the J segment 0 bases; nucleotides outside the gene matches: 5. The CDR3 runs to 14 residues. Germline V lookup: CDR1 SGHTA, CDR2 FQGNSA. The CDR3 nucleotides read TGTGCCACTGGACAGGGGCATAGCACAGATACGCAGTATTTT. It translates to CATGQGHSTDTQYF.

This clonotype showed up many times. This chain connects TRBV6-5 to TRBJ1-1; tentative D call: TRBD1 (5 bases). Germline assignment: CDR1 MNHEY and CDR2 SVGAGI. The CDR3 is made up of 16 amino acids. Trimming shortened V by 2 bases and J by 1 base, and 14 bases separated the two germline ends. The CDR3 DNA reads as TGTGCCAGCAGTTACATTCCCAGGGCTTGGAACACTGAAGCTTTCTTT. This translates into CASSYIPRAWNTEAFF.

This clonotype came up many times. This chain uses TRBV12-3 or TRBV12-4 with TRBJ2-1; D remains ambiguous. Between the trimmed V and J ends, which lost 6 bases and 8 bases, there was a span of 26 bases. The CDR3 is 17 residues long. The CDR3 loop is CASSPGSWLNRTDEQFF. In nucleotides, the CDR3 is TGTGCCAGCAGCCCCGGGTCTTGGCTTAACCGGACCGATGAGCAGTTCTTC.

This clonotype was counted a few times. At one of its ends the junction is not consistent with the germline gene, which may arise from a read error. The chain has TRBV10-1 and TRBJ2-1; a weak D match, TRBD1 (6 bases). Germline CDR1 reads WNHNN; CDR2 reads SYGVQD (reference sequence). The length of the CDR3 is 13 residues. The CDR3: CDSSEVEGDEQFF. For the CDR3, the DNA is TGCGACAGCAGTGAGGTTGAGGGGGATGAGCAGTTCTTC.

The table lists this clonotype with many counts. This chain joins TRBV15 and TRBJ1-5; D may be TRBD1 (6 bases). The CDR3 runs to 14 residues. Trimming pared 8 bases from V and 6 bases from J, leaving 17 bases between. Germline values: CDR1 LNHNV, CDR2 YYDKDF (reference sequence). The CDR3, as DNA: TGTGCCACCCAAGCGCCACAGGGCGGTCAGCCCCAGCATTTT. This codes for CATQAPQGGQPQHF.

This clonotype was found a few times. This chain uses TRBV7-9 with TRBJ2-1; D unresolved. Germline V gives CDR1 SEHNR, CDR2 FQNEAQ (reference sequence). The V and J ends lost 2 bases and 5 bases respectively, with 10 bases between them. CDR3 length: 14 residues. DNA for the CDR3: TGTGCCAGCAGCTTATTTTCAGGTAACAATGAGCAGTTCTTC. Translated: CASSLFSGNNEQFF.

This clonotype came up many times. The J gene is TRBJ2-2, the V gene TRBV7-6; the match to TRBD2 covers 9 bases. J lost 3 bases, V lost 1 base, and 12 bases had no gene match. There are 19 residues in the CDR3. Germline assignment: CDR1 SGHVS and CDR2 FNYEAQ. CDR3 nucleotides: TGTGCCAGCAGCTTAGTGCGCTCTAGCGGGGTGTATGACACCGGGGAGCTGTTTTTT. It specifies CASSLVRSSGVYDTGELFF.

V and J are TRBV7-2 and TRBJ2-7; no firm D call. Germline V lookup: CDR1 SGHTA, CDR2 FQGNSA. The CDR3 contains 13 residues. V gave up 1 base and J gave up 6 bases, with 10 bases separating them. CDR3 amino acids: CASSLDGQTEQYF. In DNA form, the CDR3 reads TGTGCCAGCAGCTTAGACGGTCAGACCGAGCAGTACTTC.

This clonotype was recorded many times. V is TRBV29-1 and J is TRBJ1-2, with D perhaps TRBD1 (6 bases). CDR3 length: 14 residues. Trimming left V 6 bases short and J 6 bases short, with 20 bases between. Germline V CDR1 and CDR2: SQVTM, ANQGSEA. CDR3 region: CSVTKWNRENGYTF. Here the CDR3 DNA reads TGCAGCGTCACCAAATGGAACAGGGAGAATGGCTACACCTTC.

The rearrangement joins TRBV7-8 to TRBJ2-7, with 8 bases matching TRBD1. Germline V gene data show CDR1 as SGHVS and CDR2 as FQNEAQ. The CDR3 loop spans 17 amino acids. The V segment lost 4 bases and the J segment 2 bases; nucleotides outside the gene matches: 13. For the CDR3, the DNA is TGTGCCAGCAGCTACCCCCCCCAGCAGGGGGCTGCCTACGAGCAGTACTTC. As protein: CASSYPPQQGAAYEQYF.